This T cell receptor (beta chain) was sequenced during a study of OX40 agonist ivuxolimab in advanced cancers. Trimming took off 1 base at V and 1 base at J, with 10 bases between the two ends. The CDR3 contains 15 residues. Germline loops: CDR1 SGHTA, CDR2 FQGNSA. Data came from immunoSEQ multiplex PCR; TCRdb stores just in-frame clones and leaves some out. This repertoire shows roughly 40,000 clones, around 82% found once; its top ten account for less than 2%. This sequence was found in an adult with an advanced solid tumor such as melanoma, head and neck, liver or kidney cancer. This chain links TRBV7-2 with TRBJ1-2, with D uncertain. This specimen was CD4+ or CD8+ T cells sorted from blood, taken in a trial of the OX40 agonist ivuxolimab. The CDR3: CASSLVPFDNYGYTF. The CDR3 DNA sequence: TGTGCCAGCAGCTTAGTTCCATTCGATAACTATGGCTACACCTTC.